Below, 5 T cell receptor beta chains from the same sample are listed, as sequenced in a study of long-term antiretroviral therapy in people with HIV. The libraries were made with immunoSEQ v3.0 at survey level. Sequenced by immunoSEQ multiplex PCR; TCRdb stores in-frame clones only, minus some. The sample lists 15,000 to 20,000 clones; roughly 80% were seen once. The sequenced sample was unsorted PBMCs, obtained 2.3 years after starting antiretroviral therapy. The source of these receptors is a woman aged 40 to 49 with HIV.

The chain is built from TRBV19 and TRBJ2-1, with no clear D. CDR3 length equals 11 residues. Trimming stripped 3 bases from V and 7 bases from J, with 4 bases between. Germline V gene data show CDR1 as LNHDA and CDR2 as SQIVND (reference sequence). CDR3 loop: CASSIWNEQFF. The DNA of the CDR3 is TGTGCCAGTAGTATCTGGAATGAGCAGTTCTTC. Full variable domain (rest looked up from reference TRBV19 and TRBJ2-1): DGGITQSPKYLFRKEGQNVTLSCEQNLNHDAMYWYRQDPGQGLRLIYYSQIVNDFQKGDIAEGYSVSREKKESFPLTVTSAQKNPTAFYLCASSIWNEQFFGPGTRLTVL.

This chain links TRBV5-6 with TRBJ1-4; 7 bases line up with TRBD1. Per germline, CDR1 SGHDT and CDR2 YYEEEE. This CDR3 spans 18 amino acids. The V gene end was trimmed by 4 bases and the J gene end by 0 bases; junction bases not matched to a gene: 12. DNA of the CDR3: TGTGCCAGCAGCCCGGGACAGCAAAAAAGCGCAACTAATGAAAAACTGTTTTTT. It codes for CASSPGQQKSATNEKLFF.

The chain joins TRBV2 to TRBJ2-7; 9 bases agree with TRBD2. CDR3 length: 18 amino acids. V was clipped by 2 bases and J by 3 bases; unmatched bases: 14. Looked up from germline, CDR1 is SNHLY and CDR2 is FYNNEI. CDR3 loop: CASSERRVRSGRFYEQYF. Written as DNA, the CDR3 is TGTGCCAGCAGTGAACGGAGGGTCCGAAGCGGGAGGTTCTACGAGCAGTACTTC.

The chain links TRBV30 to TRBJ2-5; D not certain. V shed 2 bases and J shed 5 bases, with 12 bases lying between them. In germline, CDR1 is GTSNPN, CDR2 SVGIG (reference sequence). The CDR3 runs 13 residues. The CDR3 DNA reads as TGTGCCTGGAGTACCTCTATGGGGGAGACCCAGTACTTC. This codes for CAWSTSMGETQYF.

The chain carries TRBV6-4 and TRBJ1-5, with D maybe TRBD1 (5 bases). This CDR3 region has 14 residues. Germline CDR1 and CDR2: MRHNA and SNTAGT. With 3 bases removed from V and 6 bases from J, the gap between germline ends came to 12 bases. CDR3 in DNA: TGTGCCAGCAGTGAGGCGGGGACTGGTCAGCCCCAGCATTTT. Residues: CASSEAGTGQPQHF.